This T cell receptor beta chain was captured by sequencing in a study of control samples from healthy donors and cancer patients. Germline V CDR1 and CDR2: SGHNT, YYREEE (reference sequence). This CDR3 has 16 residues. V was trimmed by 0 bases and J by 0 bases, leaving 10 bases between them. TCRdb keeps only in-frame clones here, not all; method: immunoSEQ multiplex PCR. The table lists nearly 40,000 clones, 80% to 95% of them singletons. The chain links TRBV5-4 to TRBJ2-1, with a weak D call TRBD1 (5 bases). The clonotype comes from a woman between 50 and 59 years old in good health. Specimen: blood. The CDR3 coding sequence is TGTGCCAGCAGCTTGGGGCGGACACTCTCCTACAATGAGCAGTTCTTC. It is translated as CASSLGRTLSYNEQFF.